These 32 T cell receptor beta chains came from one sample sequenced in a study of blood T cell repertoires in COVID-19. Sequenced by immunoSEQ multiplex PCR; TCRdb stores in-frame clones only, minus some. The data show 300,000 to 400,000 clones, with around nine tenths seen just once and around 3.5% held by the top ten. Sequenced material: peripheral blood. These receptors were collected from a woman aged 18-30 years who had recovered from COVID-19.

The chain is built from TRBV27 and TRBJ2-1; 8 bases map to TRBD2. The germline V gene has CDR1 MNHEY and CDR2 SMNVEV (reference sequence). The CDR3 is made up of 12 amino acids. The V segment lost 6 bases and the J segment 15 bases; nucleotides outside the gene matches: 10. Here the CDR3 reads CASSPGTREMFF. For the CDR3, the DNA is TGTGCCAGCAGCCCCGGGACTAGGGAAATGTTCTTC.

The V gene is TRBV18, the J gene TRBJ2-7; D might be TRBD1 (6 bases). Trimming took off 3 bases at V and 2 bases at J, with 20 bases between the two ends. Germline CDR1 KGHSH, CDR2 LQKENI. This CDR3 region has 17 residues. CDR3 sequence: CASSPPWTAPATYEQYV. CDR3 nucleotides: TGTGCCAGCTCACCCCCCTGGACAGCGCCCGCGACCTACGAGCAGTACGTC.

The chain carries TRBV10-1 and TRBJ2-1; D possibly corresponds to TRBD2 (5 bases). CDR1 and CDR2 (germline): WNHNN, SYGVQD (reference sequence). The CDR3 runs to 16 residues. Trimming pared 4 bases from V and 0 bases from J, leaving 13 bases between. The CDR3 DNA reads TGCGCCAGCAGTGTTTTGGAGGCGAGCTCCTACAATGAGCAGTTCTTC. It is translated as CASSVLEASSYNEQFF.

The chain is built from TRBV12-2 and TRBJ2-1; the table calls TRBD1, which could not be checked here. TRBV12-2 is a pseudogene segment. The CDR3 is made up of 18 amino acids. The CDR3 spells CASRLMGRNRWHYNEQFF. DNA of the CDR3: TGTGCAAGTCGCTTAATGGGGCGGAACCGGTGGCACTACAATGAGCAGTTCTTC.

This clone was observed once. V and J are TRBV3-1 (or the pseudogene TRBV3-2) and TRBJ1-6; D gene unclear. V lost 0 bases and J lost 1, with 4 bases in between. This CDR3 spans 15 amino acids. Germline V gives CDR1 LGHDT, CDR2 YNNKEL (reference sequence). The DNA of the CDR3 is TGTGCCAGCAGCCAAGAGCAGTCCTATAATTCACCCCTCCACTTT. Translation: CASSQEQSYNSPLHF.

This chain joins TRBV19 and TRBJ1-2; 9 bases match TRBD1. The germline CDR1 and CDR2 sequences are LNHDA and SQIVND (reference sequence). V gave up 5 bases and J gave up 6 bases; unmatched junction bases: 10. The CDR3 covers 15 residues. The CDR3 coding sequence is TGTGCCAGTAGTCCAAGGAAGGACAGGGGCGATGGCTACACCTTC. Protein sequence: CASSPRKDRGDGYTF.

As DNA, the CDR3 is TGCGCCAGCAGCTGGACAGGCCTTTCCACAGATACGCAGTATTTT. As protein: CASSWTGLSTDTQYF. The genes are TRBV5-1 and TRBJ2-3; 7 bases align to TRBD1. The V and J ends lost 3 bases and 2 bases, in that order; junction bases with no gene match: 6. The CDR3 length is 15 residues. Germline loops: CDR1 SGHRS, CDR2 YFSETQ.

The chain carries TRBV11-3 and TRBJ1-3, with 10 bases lining up with TRBD1. V gave up 5 bases and J gave up 1 base; unmatched junction bases: 2. Per the germline V gene, CDR1 is SGHNT and CDR2 is YENEEA. This CDR3 spans 15 amino acids. The CDR3 sequence is CASSKGQGSGNTIYF. The CDR3 nucleotides read TGTGCCAGCAGCAAGGGACAGGGGTCTGGAAACACCATATATTTT.

The CDR3 DNA reads TGTGCCATCAGTGAGTCTGGACTAGTAATCTCCGGGGAGCTGTTTTTT. Encoded protein: CAISESGLVISGELFF. The chain links TRBV10-3 to TRBJ2-2; 7 bases line up with TRBD2. The ends lost 0 bases at V and 6 bases at J; junction bases unmatched: 7. There are 16 residues in the CDR3. The germline gives CDR1 ENHRY, CDR2 SYGVKD.

The chain links TRBV5-4 to TRBJ2-5; 13 bases fit TRBD2. Germline V gives CDR1 SGHNT, CDR2 YYREEE (reference sequence). Unmatched junction bases numbered 8, after V lost 4 bases and J lost 2 bases. The CDR3 extends over 17 amino acids. The CDR3 DNA reads TGTGCCAGCAGCGACGGACTAGCGGGAGTGGGTCAAGAGACCCAGTACTTC. It yields the protein CASSDGLAGVGQETQYF.

This chain links TRBV14 with TRBJ1-4; no reliable D call. Germline assignment: CDR1 SGHDN and CDR2 FVKESK. CDR3 length equals 15 residues. The germline V and J ends were trimmed by 1 base and 6 bases, with 12 bases remaining between them. The CDR3 sequence: CASSQGARLDEKLFF. CDR3 DNA: TGTGCCAGCAGCCAAGGGGCCCGGTTGGATGAAAAACTGTTTTTT. The entire variable domain, with the rest obtained from reference TRBV14 and TRBJ1-4, is as follows: EAGVTQFPSHSVIEKGQTVTLRCDPISGHDNLYWYRRVMGKEIKFLLHFVKESKQDESGMPNNRFLAERTGGTYSTLKVQPAELEDSGVYFCASSQGARLDEKLFFGSGTQLSVL.

The J gene is TRBJ1-2, the V gene TRBV7-9; maybe TRBD1 (6 bases). V was cut by 2 bases and J by 6 bases, with 10 bases left in between. The germline V gene encodes CDR1 SEHNR and CDR2 FQNEAQ (reference sequence). This CDR3 has 13 amino acids. CDR3 in amino acids: CASSLLQGNGYTF. The CDR3 bases are TGTGCCAGCAGCTTACTACAGGGAAATGGCTACACCTTC.

The chain links TRBV21-1 to TRBJ1-6; the D call TRBD1 from the table was never checked on the DNA. TRBV21-1 is designated a pseudogene. This CDR3 comprises 15 residues. CDR3: CASTGTGEDNSPLHF. CDR3 nucleotides: TGTGCCAGCACCGGGACAGGGGAAGATAATTCACCCCTCCACTTT.

The chain links TRBV5-1 to TRBJ1-1; the match to TRBD1 covers 8 bases. V shed 5 bases and J 3 bases; nucleotides not matched to a gene: 9. Germline V gene lookup returns CDR1 SGHRS and CDR2 YFSETQ. CDR3 length: 15 residues. CDR3 DNA sequence: TGCGCCAGCAGGCTGACAGGGGAATTGGACACTGAAGCTTTCTTT. Residues: CASRLTGELDTEAFF. Full variable domain (outside the CDR3, taken from reference TRBV5-1 and TRBJ1-1): KAGVTQTPRYLIKTRGQQVTLSCSPISGHRSVSWYQQTPGQGLQFLFEYFSETQRNKGNFPGRFSGRQFSNSRSEMNVSTLELGDSALYLCASRLTGELDTEAFFGQGTRLTVV.

The chain couples TRBV24-1 to TRBJ1-2; perhaps TRBD1 as D (5 bases). The V gene lost 6 bases and the J gene lost 4 bases, with 11 bases spanning the gap. The CDR3 totals 13 residues. Germline V gene data show CDR1 as KGHDR and CDR2 as SFDVKD. CDR3 protein: CATSLGRAYGYTF. For the CDR3, the DNA is TGTGCCACCAGTTTGGGGCGCGCCTATGGCTACACCTTC.

The chain recombines TRBV15 with TRBJ2-5, with D tentatively TRBD1 (7 bases). V dropped 3 bases and J dropped 5 bases, with 13 bases sitting between them. The CDR3 is 14 residues long. In germline, CDR1 is LNHNV, CDR2 YYDKDF (reference sequence). The CDR3 DNA reads as TGTGCCACCAGCAGTACCAGGGGGAGGGAGACCCAGTACTTC. It yields the protein CATSSTRGRETQYF. Filled out from reference TRBV15 and TRBJ2-5, the complete variable domain reads DAMVIQNPRYQVTQFGKPVTLSCSQTLNHNVMYWYQQKSSQAPKLLFHYYDKDFNNEADTPDNFQSRRPNTSFCFLDIRSPGLGDTAMYLCATSSTRGRETQYFGPGTRLLVL.

This chain's CDR3 is CATNSGDYNEQFF. Here the CDR3 DNA reads TGTGCCACCAATAGCGGGGACTACAATGAGCAGTTCTTC. The rearrangement uses TRBV24-1 and TRBJ2-1; 8 bases map to TRBD2. The junction had 2 bases not matched to a gene; V was cut back by 8 bases and J by 3 bases. There are 13 residues in the CDR3. Germline assignment: CDR1 KGHDR and CDR2 SFDVKD.

This clone appeared a single time. CDR3 in DNA: TGTGCCAGCAGCGAAGACGCCGGGACAGCCACCTCTCCCTATGGCTACACCTTC. This translates into CASSEDAGTATSPYGYTF. This rearrangement joins TRBV5-6 to TRBJ1-2, with 7 bases fitting TRBD1. The germline gives CDR1 SGHDT, CDR2 YYEEEE. V trimming: 4 bases; J trimming: 4 bases; junction bases outside the gene matches: 19. There are 18 residues in the CDR3.

The chain joins TRBV10-3 to TRBJ1-5; D is perhaps TRBD1 (6 bases). Trimming left V 10 bases short and J 4 bases short, with 17 bases between. The CDR3 totals 14 residues. Per germline, CDR1 ENHRY and CDR2 SYGVKD. In DNA form, the CDR3 reads TGTGCCACCTCTGGGGACACTCGAAATCAGCCCCAGCATTTT. Protein: CATSGDTRNQPQHF.

The J gene is TRBJ2-1, the V gene TRBV19; the match to TRBD1 covers 8 bases. The CDR3 has 15 residues. CDR1 is LNHDA and CDR2 is SQIVND in the germline V gene (reference sequence). Unmatched junction bases numbered 5, after V lost 4 bases and J lost 3 bases. In DNA, the CDR3 is TGTGCCAGTAGTACGACAGGGGTCCTCTACAATGAGCAGTTCTTC. This gives the protein CASSTTGVLYNEQFF.

CDR3 loop: CAWSKTGVYYGYTF. CDR3 DNA: TGTGCCTGGAGTAAGACAGGGGTTTACTATGGCTACACCTTC. J is TRBJ1-2 and V is TRBV30, with TRBD1 identical over 8 bases. With 2 bases clipped from V and 3 bases from J, the junction kept 5 bases outside the gene matches. CDR1 is GTSNPN and CDR2 is SVGIG in the germline V gene (reference sequence). This CDR3 is 14 amino acids long.

CDR3 DNA sequence: TGTGCCACCAGCAGAGGGGACAGTCGGGAGCAGTACGTC. It translates to CATSRGDSREQYV. The chain uses TRBV15 and TRBJ2-7; 7 nucleotides align to TRBD1. CDR3 length: 13 residues. V lost 1 base, J lost 7 bases, and 4 bases stayed unmatched. Germline CDR1 reads LNHNV; CDR2 reads YYDKDF (reference sequence).

The genes are TRBV11-3 and TRBJ2-5, with a possible D match to TRBD2 (6 bases). V was cut by 5 bases and J by 0 bases, with 10 bases left in between. The CDR3 is made up of 14 amino acids. Germline CDR1 and CDR2: SGHNT and YENEEA. Here the CDR3 reads CASSLGGDQETQYF. The CDR3 coding sequence is TGTGCCAGCAGCCTCGGAGGGGACCAAGAGACCCAGTACTTC.

The chain employs TRBV27 and TRBJ1-4, with a weak D call TRBD1 (6 bases). Trimming left V 3 bases short and J 4 bases short, with 12 bases between. Germline V gene sequence: CDR1 MNHEY, CDR2 SMNVEV (reference sequence). CDR3 size: 15 residues. This chain's CDR3 is CASSFRGGFNEKLFF. CDR3 DNA sequence: TGTGCCAGCAGTTTCAGGGGTGGGTTTAATGAAAAACTGTTTTTT.

This chain uses TRBV18 with TRBJ1-1; 11 positions match TRBD1. Germline loops: CDR1 KGHSH, CDR2 LQKENI. The CDR3 extends over 17 amino acids. The V and J ends lost 2 bases and 0 bases, in that order; junction bases with no gene match: 5. The CDR3 nucleotides are TGTGCCAGCTCACCAACCCGGGACAGGGGGATGAACACTGAAGCTTTCTTT. It translates to CASSPTRDRGMNTEAFF.

This rearrangement joins TRBV14 to TRBJ2-1, with 15 bases fitting TRBD2. V lost 4 bases, J lost 5 bases, and 12 bases stayed unmatched. The CDR3 totals 19 residues. Germline V CDR1 and CDR2: SGHDN, FVKESK. The CDR3 sequence: CASSPPRGLAGGDHNEQFF. CDR3 nucleotide sequence: TGTGCCAGCAGCCCCCCCCGGGGACTAGCGGGAGGAGACCACAATGAGCAGTTCTTC.

This rearrangement joins TRBV12-5 to TRBJ2-1; 10 bases line up with TRBD2. V was pared by 2 bases and J by 4 bases, with 17 bases of the junction left unmatched. Germline CDR1 is LGHNT and CDR2 is FRNRAP. This CDR3 has 20 amino acids. CDR3 DNA sequence: TGTGCTAGTGGTTTGTACCGGGGGGCTAGCGGGAGCCGAGCTTACAATGAGCAGTTCTTC. This codes for CASGLYRGASGSRAYNEQFF.

The genes are TRBV29-1 and TRBJ2-5; TRBD2 matches 15 bases. The CDR3 extends over 18 amino acids. V lost 1 base and J lost 1; bases outside the gene matches: 7. Germline V gene lookup returns CDR1 SQVTM and CDR2 ANQGSEA. CDR3 loop: CSVEVWTSGRATQETQYF. CDR3 in DNA: TGCAGCGTTGAAGTGTGGACTAGCGGGAGGGCCACCCAAGAGACCCAGTACTTC.

This clone was found a few times. This CDR3 reads CASSQGFKGQPQHF. CDR3 bases: TGTGCCAGTAGTCAGGGGTTCAAGGGTCAGCCCCAGCATTTT. The V gene is TRBV19, the J gene TRBJ1-5, with D tentatively TRBD1 (6 bases). The CDR3 extends over 14 amino acids. Germline CDR1 and CDR2: LNHDA and SQIVND (reference sequence). Trimming cost V 5 bases and J 6 bases, with 14 bases left between them.

CDR3 in amino acids: CAISESAGVTYEQYV. The CDR3 coding sequence is TGTGCCATCAGTGAGTCTGCGGGAGTCACCTACGAGCAGTACGTC. The genes are TRBV10-3 and TRBJ2-7; 7 nucleotides line up with TRBD2. Germline trimming cut 0 bases from V and 2 bases from J; bases unmatched to any gene: 4. There are 15 residues in the CDR3. From germline, CDR1 is ENHRY and CDR2 SYGVKD.

The chain couples TRBV27 to TRBJ2-5; D is uncertain. The CDR3 runs to 13 residues. Per germline, CDR1 MNHEY and CDR2 SMNVEV (reference sequence). The V and J ends lost 4 bases and 2 bases respectively, with 8 bases between them. Here the CDR3 reads CASSSYIQETQYF. In nucleotides, the CDR3 is TGTGCCAGCAGTTCGTACATACAAGAGACCCAGTACTTC.

The rearrangement joins TRBV18 to TRBJ1-2; TRBD1 aligns across 7 bases. The germline CDR1 and CDR2 sequences are KGHSH and LQKENI. V lost 5 bases and J lost 3; bases outside the gene matches: 3. This CDR3 region has 13 residues. DNA of the CDR3: TGTGCCAGCTCATCAGGACAGGACTATGGCTACACCTTC. Its protein is CASSSGQDYGYTF.